The rows below give T cell receptor beta chains drawn from one sample of a study of blood T cell repertoires in COVID-19. Using immunoSEQ multiplex PCR, the repertoire was profiled, and TCRdb retains in-frame clones only, with some absent. Seen here are over 150,000 clones, around 83% observed once, and the top ten hold more than 5%. Sequenced: PBMCs or T cells enriched from blood (not recorded which). Receptors were obtained from a man aged 35 to 55 who had recovered from COVID-19. Each CDR3 is given with its conserved first and last residue. A D gene is named only where the DNA matches it firmly. Some rows mark clone size as missing; the rest say once, few, many or name a class of expanded clone.

CASYRVRTEAFF | TGTGCCAGTTACAGGGTACGCACTGAAGCTTTCTTT | TRBV27 | - | - | TRBJ1-1
CSVEGPGQVYGYTF | TGCAGCGTTGAGGGACCGGGACAGGTATATGGCTACACCTTC | TRBV29-1 | - | TRBD1 | TRBJ1-2
CASSFGTGKMNTEAFF | TGTGCCAGCAGCTTCGGGACAGGAAAAATGAACACTGAAGCTTTCTTT | TRBV11-2 | - | TRBD1 | TRBJ1-1
CATVPSGEGRNGYTF | TGTGCCACCGTACCCTCCGGGGAGGGGCGTAATGGCTACACCTTC | TRBV10-3 | - | - | TRBJ1-2
CASSISLSHNEQFF | TGTGCCAGTAGTATAAGCTTGAGCCACAATGAGCAGTTCTTC | TRBV19 | - | - | TRBJ2-1
CSARGDSGYTF | TGCAGTGCCCGGGGGGATTCGGGCTACACCTTC | TRBV20-1 | - | - | TRBJ1-2
CASSPTGSHNQPQHF | TGTGCCAGCAGTCCTACAGGGAGCCACAATCAGCCCCAGCATTTT | TRBV6-5 | few | - | TRBJ1-5
CATGNRRGGTDTQYF | TGTGCCACAGGAAACAGGCGGGGAGGCACAGATACGCAGTATTTT | TRBV7-4 | - | - | TRBJ2-3
CASSLVATGNTPQHF | TGTGCCAGCAGCTTAGTAGCGACAGGAAACACGCCCCAGCATTTT | TRBV7-8 | - | - | TRBJ1-5
CATSRGSQAGGQPQHF | TGTGCCACCAGCAGAGGTAGCCAGGCGGGGGGACAGCCCCAGCATTTT | TRBV15 | - | - | TRBJ1-5